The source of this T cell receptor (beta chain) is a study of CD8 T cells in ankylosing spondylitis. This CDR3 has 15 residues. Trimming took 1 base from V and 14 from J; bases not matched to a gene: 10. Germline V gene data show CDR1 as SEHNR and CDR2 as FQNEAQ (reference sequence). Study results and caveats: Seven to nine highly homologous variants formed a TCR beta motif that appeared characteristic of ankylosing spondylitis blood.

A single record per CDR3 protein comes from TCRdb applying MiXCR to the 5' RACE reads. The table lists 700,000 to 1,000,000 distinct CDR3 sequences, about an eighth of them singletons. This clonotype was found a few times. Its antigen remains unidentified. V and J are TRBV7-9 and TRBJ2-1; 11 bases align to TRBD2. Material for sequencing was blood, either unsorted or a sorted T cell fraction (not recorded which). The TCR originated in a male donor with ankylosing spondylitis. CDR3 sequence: CASSLGGTSGRRKFF. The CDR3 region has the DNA TGTGCCAGCAGCTTAGGCGGGACTAGCGGAAGAAGGAAGTTCTTC.